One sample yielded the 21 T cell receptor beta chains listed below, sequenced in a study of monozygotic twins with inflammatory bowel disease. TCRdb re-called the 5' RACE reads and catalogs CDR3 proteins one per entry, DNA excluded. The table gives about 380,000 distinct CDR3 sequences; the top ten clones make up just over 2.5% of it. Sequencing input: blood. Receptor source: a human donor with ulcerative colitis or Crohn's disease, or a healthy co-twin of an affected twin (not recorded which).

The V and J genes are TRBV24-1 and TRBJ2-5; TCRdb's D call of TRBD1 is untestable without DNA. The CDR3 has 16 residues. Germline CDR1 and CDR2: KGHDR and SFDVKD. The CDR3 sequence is CATSDMAGGYQETQYF.

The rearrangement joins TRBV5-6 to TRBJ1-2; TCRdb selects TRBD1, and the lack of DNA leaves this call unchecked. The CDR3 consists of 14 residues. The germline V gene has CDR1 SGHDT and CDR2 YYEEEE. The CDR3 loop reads CASSLRPGQYGYTF.

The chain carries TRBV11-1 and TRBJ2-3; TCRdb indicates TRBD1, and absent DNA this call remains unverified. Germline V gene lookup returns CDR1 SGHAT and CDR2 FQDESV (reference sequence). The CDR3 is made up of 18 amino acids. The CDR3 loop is CASSLSSSGGRGTDTQYF.

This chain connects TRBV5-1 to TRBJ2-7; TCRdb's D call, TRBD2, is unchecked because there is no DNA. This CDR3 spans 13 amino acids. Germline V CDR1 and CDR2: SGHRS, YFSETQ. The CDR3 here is CASSRTDSHEQYF.

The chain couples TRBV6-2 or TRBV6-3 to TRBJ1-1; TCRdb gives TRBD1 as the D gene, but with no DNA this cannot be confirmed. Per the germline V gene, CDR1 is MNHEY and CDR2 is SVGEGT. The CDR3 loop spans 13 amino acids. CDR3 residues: CASSLTPGTEAFF.

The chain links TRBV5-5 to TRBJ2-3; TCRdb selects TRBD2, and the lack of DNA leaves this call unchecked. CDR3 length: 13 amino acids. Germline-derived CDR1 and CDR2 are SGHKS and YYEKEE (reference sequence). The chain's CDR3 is CASSTSGADTQYF.

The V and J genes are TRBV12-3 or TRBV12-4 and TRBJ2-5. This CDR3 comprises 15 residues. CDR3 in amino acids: CASSLGDLVQETQYF.

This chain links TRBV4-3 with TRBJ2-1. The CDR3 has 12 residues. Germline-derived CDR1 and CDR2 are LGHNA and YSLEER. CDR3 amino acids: CASSQDHNEQFF.

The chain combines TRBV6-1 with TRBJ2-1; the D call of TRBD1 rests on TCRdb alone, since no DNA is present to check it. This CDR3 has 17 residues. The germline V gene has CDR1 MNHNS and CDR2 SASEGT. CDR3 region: CASSLRGGQGLSQEQFF.

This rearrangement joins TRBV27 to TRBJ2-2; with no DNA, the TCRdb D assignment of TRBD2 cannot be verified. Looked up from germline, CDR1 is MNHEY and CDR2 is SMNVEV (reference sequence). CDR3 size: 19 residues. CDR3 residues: CASSSLDSTSGGEAGELFF.

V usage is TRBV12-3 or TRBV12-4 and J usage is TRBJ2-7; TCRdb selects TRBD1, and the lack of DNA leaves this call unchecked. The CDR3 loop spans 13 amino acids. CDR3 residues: CASSRMTGTQQYF.

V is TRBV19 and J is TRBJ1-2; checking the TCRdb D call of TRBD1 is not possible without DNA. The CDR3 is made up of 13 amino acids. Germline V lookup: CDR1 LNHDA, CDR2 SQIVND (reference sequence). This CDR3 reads CASSIAGEGGYTF.

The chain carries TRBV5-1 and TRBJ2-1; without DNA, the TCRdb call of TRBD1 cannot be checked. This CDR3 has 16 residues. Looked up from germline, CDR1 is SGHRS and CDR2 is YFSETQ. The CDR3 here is CASSLWGKDSNNEQFF.

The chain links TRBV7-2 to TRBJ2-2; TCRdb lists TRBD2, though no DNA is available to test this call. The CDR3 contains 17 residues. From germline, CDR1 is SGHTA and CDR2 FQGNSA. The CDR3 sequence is CASSPLSGGGGARELFF.

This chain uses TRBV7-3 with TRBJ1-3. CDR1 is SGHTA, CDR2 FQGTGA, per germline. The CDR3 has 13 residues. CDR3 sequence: CASSLNEWDTIYF.

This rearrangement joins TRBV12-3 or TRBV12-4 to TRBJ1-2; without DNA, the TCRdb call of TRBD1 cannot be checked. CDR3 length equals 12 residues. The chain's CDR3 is CASARPLLDYTF.

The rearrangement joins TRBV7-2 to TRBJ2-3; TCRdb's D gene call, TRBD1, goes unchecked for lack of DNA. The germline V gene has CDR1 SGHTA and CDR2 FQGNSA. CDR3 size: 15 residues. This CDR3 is CASSLGTVGTDTQYF.

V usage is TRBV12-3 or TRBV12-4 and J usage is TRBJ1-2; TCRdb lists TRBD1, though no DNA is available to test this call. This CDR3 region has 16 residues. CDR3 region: CASSLGWTGGHYGYTF.

CDR3 protein: CASSSLAGAVARTGELFF. V usage is TRBV6-2 or TRBV6-3 and J usage is TRBJ2-2; TCRdb selects TRBD2, and the lack of DNA leaves this call unchecked. CDR3 length equals 18 residues. Germline loops: CDR1 MNHEY, CDR2 SVGEGT.

CDR3 sequence reads: CASSRTDKYGYTF. This chain joins TRBV7-2 and TRBJ1-2. CDR3 length equals 13 residues. Germline CDR1 and CDR2: SGHTA and FQGNSA.

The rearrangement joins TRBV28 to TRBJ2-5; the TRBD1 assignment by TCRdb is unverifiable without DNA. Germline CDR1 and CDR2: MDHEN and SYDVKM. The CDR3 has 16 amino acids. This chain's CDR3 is CASSFRGGGFSETQYF.